A selection of T cell receptor beta chains follows, all from one sample in a study of blood T cell repertoires in COVID-19. Repertoires were generated with immunoSEQ multiplex PCR, while TCRdb's copy carries only in-frame clones and drops some. Counted here are approximately 210,000 clones, over 80% occurring once; the ten biggest clones make up roughly 5%. The specimen sequenced was peripheral blood. The receptors shown here come from a human donor in a cohort sampled during active COVID-19. CDR3s leave out the opening cysteine and the closing phenylalanine or tryptophan. Fields, in order: J gene, D gene, V gene, CDR3 protein. A D gene is named only where the DNA matches it firmly.

TRBJ1-4	TRBD1	TRBV4-3	ASSREGTGRYEKLF
TRBJ1-6	-	TRBV4-1	ASSQDGTSYSPLH
TRBJ2-3	-	TRBV11-2	ASSYVFRDTDTQY
TRBJ2-7	TRBD2	TRBV6-2/TRBV6-3	ASSLAGGYEQY
TRBJ1-2	TRBD1	TRBV12-3/TRBV12-4	ASTRQGDYGYT
TRBJ1-2	TRBD1	TRBV5-1	ASSGGTANYGYT
TRBJ2-7	TRBD1	TRBV30	AWSYGTGAYEQY
TRBJ1-5	-	TRBV28	ASKRGGGMQPQH
TRBJ2-7	TRBD2	TRBV3-1/TRBV3-2	ASSQGGRGNEQY
TRBJ2-7	-	TRBV15	ATSPTRESSYEQY
TRBJ1-6	-	TRBV2	ASRTGRNNSPLH
TRBJ2-7	TRBD1	TRBV6-6	ASIQDIRGLGEQY
TRBJ1-2	-	TRBV6-1	ASSEFGGVYGYT
TRBJ2-7	TRBD2	TRBV30	AWSVTGTSGSWAGWEQY
TRBJ2-2	-	TRBV19	ATLSGGANTGELF
TRBJ1-5	-	TRBV3-1/TRBV3-2	ASSGRTDSNQPQH
TRBJ1-1	-	TRBV7-6	ASSLAARGSTEAF
TRBJ2-7	TRBD1	TRBV7-9	ASSLAGTGGYEQY
TRBJ1-4	-	TRBV5-4	ASSPGATNEKLF
TRBJ2-3	-	TRBV4-3	ASSQIGQTDTQY
TRBJ2-2	-	TRBV5-6	ASSLTVGVNTGELF
TRBJ1-1	TRBD1	TRBV11-1	ASSSRQGWVAEAF
TRBJ2-7	-	TRBV6-2/TRBV6-3	ASSYLSEVGGPSSYEQY
TRBJ2-7	-	TRBV11-2	ASSQDRPRDEQY
TRBJ1-2	TRBD1	TRBV30	AWSVQGEYGYT
TRBJ2-3	TRBD1	TRBV7-2	ASSKTGGADTQY